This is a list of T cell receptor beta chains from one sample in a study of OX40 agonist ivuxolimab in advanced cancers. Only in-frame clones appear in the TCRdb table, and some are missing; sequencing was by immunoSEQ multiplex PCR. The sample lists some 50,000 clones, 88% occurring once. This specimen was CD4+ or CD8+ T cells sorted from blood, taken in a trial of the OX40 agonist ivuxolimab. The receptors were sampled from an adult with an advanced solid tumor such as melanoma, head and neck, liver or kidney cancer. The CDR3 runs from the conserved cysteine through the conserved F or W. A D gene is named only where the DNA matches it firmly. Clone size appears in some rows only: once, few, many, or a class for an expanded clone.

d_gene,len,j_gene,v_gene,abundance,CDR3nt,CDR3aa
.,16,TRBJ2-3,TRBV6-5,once,TGTGCCAGCAGTTACTCGCCACGAGCTAGCACAGATACGCAGTATTTT,CASSYSPRASTDTQYF
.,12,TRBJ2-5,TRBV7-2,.,TGTGCCAGCAGCTCAATACAAGAGACCCAGTACTTC,CASSSIQETQYF
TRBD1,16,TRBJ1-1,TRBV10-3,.,TGTGCCATCAGTGAGTCCCGGACAGGGTTTGACACTGAAGCTTTCTTT,CAISESRTGFDTEAFF
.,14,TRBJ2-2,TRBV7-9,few,TGTGCCAGCAGCCCTCGACAGGAGGCCGGGGAGCTGTTTTTT,CASSPRQEAGELFF
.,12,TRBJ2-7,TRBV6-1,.,TGTGCCAGCAAGGTGGGGTCCTACGAGCAGTACTTC,CASKVGSYEQYF
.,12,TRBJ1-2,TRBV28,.,TGTGCCAGCAGTTTGGGTGGCTATGGCTACACCTTC,CASSLGGYGYTF
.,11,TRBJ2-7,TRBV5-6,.,TGTGCCAGCAGCTCCTCCTACGAGCAGTACTTC,CASSSSYEQYF
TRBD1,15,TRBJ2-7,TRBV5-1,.,TGCGCCAGCAGCTCCCGGGACAGGGTGGAAAACGAGCAGTACTTC,CASSSRDRVENEQYF
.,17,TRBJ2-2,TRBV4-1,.,TGCGCCAGCAGCCAAGCAAGGGATAGAGGGTACACCGGGGAGCTGTTTTTT,CASSQARDRGYTGELFF
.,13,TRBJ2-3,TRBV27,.,TGTGCCAGCCAGGGGGGGCGGGCAGATACGCAGTATTTT,CASQGGRADTQYF
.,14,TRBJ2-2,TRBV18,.,TGTGCCAGCTCACCAGGACTTCAGTCCGGGGAGCTGTTTTTT,CASSPGLQSGELFF
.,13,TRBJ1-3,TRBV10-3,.,TGTGCCATCAGCAGAATCTCTGGAAACACCATATATTTT,CAISRISGNTIYF
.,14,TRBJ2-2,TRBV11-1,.,TGTGCCAGCAGCTTGAGGACAGTAACCGGGGAGCTGTTTTTT,CASSLRTVTGELFF
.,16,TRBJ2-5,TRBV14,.,TGTGCCAGCAGCCTGGGACTCACCTCGGGGCAAGAGACCCAGTACTTC,CASSLGLTSGQETQYF
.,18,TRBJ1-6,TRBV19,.,TGTGCCAGTACCAGTGACAGCCGCCTCAGCTCCTATAATTCACCCCTCCACTTT,CASTSDSRLSSYNSPLHF
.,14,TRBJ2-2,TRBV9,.,TGTGCCAGCAGCGTAGACGATTACACCGGGGAGCTGTTTTTT,CASSVDDYTGELFF
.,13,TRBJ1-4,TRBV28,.,TGTGCCAGCAGTCCCCCCTGGGGTGAAAAACTGTTTTTT,CASSPPWGEKLFF
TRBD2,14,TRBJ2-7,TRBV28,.,TGTGCCAGCAAAGATGGGGGGGACCGTTACGAGCAGTACTTC,CASKDGGDRYEQYF
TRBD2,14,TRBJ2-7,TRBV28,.,TGTGCCAGCAGCCCGGGACTAGGAGCTTACGAGCAGTACTTC,CASSPGLGAYEQYF
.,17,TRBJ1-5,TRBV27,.,TGTGCCAGCAGCCCTGACCAGGGTACCTATAGCAATCAGCCCCAGCATTTT,CASSPDQGTYSNQPQHF
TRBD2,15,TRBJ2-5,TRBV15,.,TGTGCCACCAGCAGAGAGCCGGGACTACAAGAGACCCAGTACTTC,CATSREPGLQETQYF
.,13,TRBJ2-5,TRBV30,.,TGTGCCTGGAGTGTAGGGATCCTAGAGACCCAGTACTTC,CAWSVGILETQYF
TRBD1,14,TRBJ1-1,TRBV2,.,TGTGCCAGCAAGCCGGGACAGGGTGGCACTGAAGCTTTCTTT,CASKPGQGGTEAFF
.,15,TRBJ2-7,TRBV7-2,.,TGTGCCAGCAGCTTAAACGCAGGGGGGATCTACGAGCAGTACTTC,CASSLNAGGIYEQYF